This TCR beta chain comes out of a study of T cells after yellow fever vaccination. Study outcomes and limitations: Peaking faster, on day 5 versus 15, the secondary response was nonetheless weaker. Sorted repertoires could include abundant contaminating clonotypes from bulk cells. Post-booster repertoires again held most primary-vaccination clones (roughly 95% CD4, 75% to 90% CD8).

This clonotype came up a few times. Its antigen is unidentified. TCRdb reprocessed the 5' RACE reads via MiXCR and lists one record per CDR3 protein. The sample lists under 350,000 distinct CDR3 sequences, over 3.5% occurring once. V shed 8 bases and J shed 3 bases, with 11 bases lying between them. The CDR3 extends over 13 amino acids. CDR1 SNHLY and CDR2 FYNNEI come from the germline V gene. The source is a man younger than 30 who received the YFV17D yellow fever vaccine. The material sequenced was PBMCs, taken 5 days after the yellow fever booster vaccination. The chain couples TRBV2 to TRBJ1-5; D is uncertain. CDR3 protein: CASLGGFNQPQHF. The CDR3 DNA sequence: TGTGCCAGCCTGGGAGGGTTCAATCAGCCCCAGCATTTT.